These 29 T cell receptor beta chains were all obtained from the same sample, sequenced in a study of cytomegalovirus exposure and HLA in healthy donors. Only in-frame clones appear in the TCRdb table, and some are missing; sequencing was by immunoSEQ multiplex PCR. The sample carries about 82,000 clones, around 94% recorded once. The sample was PBMCs. These receptor sequences come from a man younger than 30 in good health and CMV-seronegative.

J is TRBJ2-3 and V is TRBV5-1, with TRBD1 matching 7 bases. V was clipped by 6 bases and J by 0 bases; unmatched bases: 4. CDR3 size: 14 residues. The germline V gene encodes CDR1 SGHRS and CDR2 YFSETQ. The DNA for the CDR3 is TGCGCCAGCACATACAGGGGTAGCACAGATACGCAGTATTTT. Translating gives CASTYRGSTDTQYF.

On this clone: At the DNA level, this CDR3 is encoded by other sequences in the same sample as well. This rearrangement joins TRBV12-5 to TRBJ1-5, with D possibly being TRBD1 (5 bases). V was clipped by 3 bases and J by 4 bases, with 7 bases between them. Per the germline V gene, CDR1 is LGHNT and CDR2 is FRNRAP. CDR3 size: 13 residues. CDR3 coding DNA: TGTGCTAGTGGTTTCGGGGGAAATCAGCCCCAGCATTTT. It codes for CASGFGGNQPQHF.

J is TRBJ2-7 and V is TRBV28, with TRBD1 as a possible D gene (5 bases). CDR1 MDHEN and CDR2 SYDVKM come from the germline V gene. Trimming cost V 6 bases and J 6 bases, with 9 bases left between them. The CDR3 spans 11 residues. The CDR3 DNA is TGTGCCAGCAGCCAAGACAGCGAGCAGTACTTC. This encodes CASSQDSEQYF.

This clone was detected only once. The rearrangement uses TRBV30 and TRBJ1-4, with D perhaps matching TRBD1 (5 bases). Germline lookup yields CDR1 GTSNPN and CDR2 SVGIG (reference sequence). V was pared by 0 bases and J by 3 bases, with 11 bases between. The CDR3 is 15 residues long. The CDR3, as DNA: TGTGCCTGGAGTGTATTACAGGCCGCTAATGAAAAACTGTTTTTT. It specifies CAWSVLQAANEKLFF. The full variable domain, completed using reference TRBV30 and TRBJ1-4, is SQTIHQWPATLVQPVGSPLSLECTVEGTSNPNLYWYRQAAGRGLQLLFYSVGIGQISSEVPQNLSASRPQDRQFILSSKKLLLSDSGFYLCAWSVLQAANEKLFFGSGTQLSVL.

The rearrangement joins TRBV13 to TRBJ2-2; D call uncertain. Germline V gene lookup returns CDR1 PRHDT and CDR2 FYEKMQ (reference sequence). There are 14 residues in the CDR3. Trimming shortened V by 1 base and J by 4 bases, and 7 bases separated the two germline ends. CDR3 in amino acids: CASSLEMATGELFF. CDR3 in DNA: TGTGCCAGCAGCTTAGAGATGGCCACCGGGGAGCTGTTTTTT. The full variable domain, completed using reference TRBV13 and TRBJ2-2, is AAGVIQSPRHLIKEKRETATLKCYPIPRHDTVYWYQQGPGQDPQFLISFYEKMQSDKGSIPDRFSAQQFSDYHSELNMSSLELGDSALYFCASSLEMATGELFFGEGSRLTVL.

The V and J genes are TRBV30 and TRBJ2-7; 10 bases agree with TRBD1. Losses at the gene ends were 7 bases for V and 5 bases for J; bases not matched to a gene: 14. The V gene's germline CDR1 is GTSNPN and CDR2 SVGIG (reference sequence). CDR3 length: 15 amino acids. The CDR3 region has the DNA TGTGCCTCCGCCCGGGACAGGGGAAGGTTCGACGAGCAGTACTTC. Amino acid sequence: CASARDRGRFDEQYF.

V and J are TRBV10-2 and TRBJ1-2; maybe TRBD1 (6 bases). The germline V gene has CDR1 WSHSY and CDR2 SAAADI. Between the trimmed V and J ends, which lost 3 bases and 6 bases, there was a span of 11 bases. The CDR3 covers 13 residues. The CDR3 spells CASSDRGGNGYTF. Here the CDR3 DNA reads TGCGCCAGCAGTGACAGGGGAGGGAATGGCTACACCTTC.

The chain joins TRBV6-4 to TRBJ2-2; TRBD2 aligns across 10 bases. The CDR3 has 16 residues. Germline values: CDR1 MRHNA, CDR2 SNTAGT. The J segment lost 5 bases and the V segment lost 5 bases, leaving 8 bases of the junction unmatched. The CDR3, as DNA: TGTGCCAGCAGTACGCTAGCGGGAGTAGGGACCGGGGAGCTGTTTTTT. Translating gives CASSTLAGVGTGELFF.

This chain uses TRBV7-6 with TRBJ1-2; possibly TRBD1 for D (5 bases). Germline V gene sequence: CDR1 SGHVS, CDR2 FNYEAQ. V lost 4 bases, J lost 6 bases, and 9 bases lay in between. The CDR3 is 12 residues long. The CDR3, as DNA: TGTGCCAGCAGCTCGGGGGTCAATGGCTACACCTTC. This translates into CASSSGVNGYTF.

The CDR3 DNA follows: TGTGCCAGCATTCGGGGGGGCGGAGAGACCCAGTACTTC. Its translation is CASIRGGGETQYF. This rearrangement joins TRBV6-6 to TRBJ2-5; 8 bases are shared with TRBD2. Per the germline V gene, CDR1 is MNHNY and CDR2 is SVGAGI (reference sequence). Trimming removed 7 bases from V and 4 bases from J; junction bases left unmatched: 5. The CDR3 contains 13 residues.

The chain joins TRBV28 to TRBJ2-1, with TRBD2 matching over 12 bases. Germline V CDR1 and CDR2: MDHEN, SYDVKM. J was trimmed by 2 bases and V by 8 bases; bases with no gene match: 4. CDR3 length: 15 amino acids. The CDR3 region is CASQLAGGTYNEQFF. The CDR3 nucleotides are TGTGCCAGCCAACTAGCGGGAGGCACCTACAATGAGCAGTTCTTC.

J is TRBJ1-2 and V is TRBV30, with D possibly matching TRBD1 (5 bases). This CDR3 comprises 14 residues. Germline loops: CDR1 GTSNPN, CDR2 SVGIG (reference sequence). Trimming took 2 bases from V and 7 from J, leaving 17 bases between them. CDR3 loop: CAWSPQTVFRGYTF. The CDR3 bases are TGTGCCTGGAGTCCACAGACAGTCTTTCGTGGCTACACCTTC.

The V gene is TRBV2, the J gene TRBJ1-4, with D possibly being TRBD1 (6 bases). Germline CDR1 reads SNHLY; CDR2 reads FYNNEI. This CDR3 comprises 13 residues. The germline V and J ends were trimmed by 5 bases and 4 bases, with 8 bases remaining between them. The CDR3 region has the DNA TGTGCCAGCAGTCGGACAGATAATGAAAAACTGTTTTTT. This sequence encodes CASSRTDNEKLFF.

The chain carries TRBV6-1 and TRBJ2-7, with 8 bases aligning to TRBD1. The ends lost 7 bases at V and 5 bases at J; junction bases unmatched: 10. CDR1 and CDR2 from the germline V gene are MNHNS and SASEGT. The CDR3 loop spans 14 amino acids. The CDR3 protein is CASTDRGSLHEQYF. Here the CDR3 DNA reads TGTGCCAGCACCGACAGGGGTTCCTTACACGAGCAGTACTTC.

This sequence joins TRBV7-9 and TRBJ1-1; D is unclear. Germline-derived CDR1 and CDR2 are SEHNR and FQNEAQ (reference sequence). CDR3 length equals 18 residues. V dropped 4 bases and J dropped 0 bases, with 21 bases sitting between them. CDR3 residues: CASSSPRGAPGMNTEAFF. DNA for the CDR3: TGTGCCAGCAGCTCACCCCGGGGTGCCCCAGGCATGAACACTGAAGCTTTCTTT.

This chain uses TRBV5-1 with TRBJ2-4, with 10 bases that match TRBD2. The V gene's germline CDR1 is SGHRS and CDR2 YFSETQ. V shed 4 bases, J shed 8 bases, and the junction held 12 bases outside the gene matches. This CDR3 spans 16 amino acids. CDR3 nucleotides: TGCGCCAGCAGCGGAAGCGGGGGGGTACCCAAGGACATTCAGTACTTC. Its protein is CASSGSGGVPKDIQYF. Filled out from reference TRBV5-1 and TRBJ2-4, the complete variable domain reads KAGVTQTPRYLIKTRGQQVTLSCSPISGHRSVSWYQQTPGQGLQFLFEYFSETQRNKGNFPGRFSGRQFSNSRSEMNVSTLELGDSALYLCASSGSGGVPKDIQYFGAGTRLSVL.

The chain combines TRBV5-6 with TRBJ1-5, with 7 bases lining up with TRBD1. V shed 4 bases and J 2 bases; nucleotides not matched to a gene: 9. The CDR3 covers 16 residues. CDR1 and CDR2 from the germline V gene are SGHDT and YYEEEE. The CDR3 DNA reads as TGTGCCAGCAGCCTCTGGGGGACAGAAGGCAATCAGCCCCAGCATTTT. Translating gives CASSLWGTEGNQPQHF.

In DNA, the CDR3 is TGTGCCAGCAGTGAAGTGCCGGGGATAACCAAAAACATTCAGTACTTC. Encoded protein: CASSEVPGITKNIQYF. The chain is built from TRBV2 and TRBJ2-4, with D maybe TRBD2 (5 bases). The CDR3 loop spans 16 amino acids. Germline V lookup: CDR1 SNHLY, CDR2 FYNNEI. V gave up 1 base and J gave up 2 bases, with 12 bases separating them.

V usage is TRBV30 and J usage is TRBJ1-1, with 7 bases that match TRBD1. Germline trimming cut 3 bases from V and 0 bases from J; bases unmatched to any gene: 4. In germline, CDR1 is GTSNPN, CDR2 SVGIG (reference sequence). This CDR3 region has 14 residues. In DNA, the CDR3 is TGTGCCTGGAGCGGGGACAGCCTGAACACTGAAGCTTTCTTT. This gives the protein CAWSGDSLNTEAFF.

The genes are TRBV19 and TRBJ2-7; D is undetermined. Trimming cost V 3 bases and J 0 bases, with 12 bases left between them. The CDR3 sequence is 15 residues long. CDR1 LNHDA and CDR2 SQIVND come from the germline V gene (reference sequence). The CDR3 DNA reads TGTGCCAGTAGTATCTCTCCGATGAGCTCCTACGAGCAGTACTTC. Translated, it gives CASSISPMSSYEQYF.

The chain employs TRBV15 and TRBJ2-1, with 13 bases that match TRBD2. V shed 5 bases, J shed 2 bases, and the junction held 3 bases outside the gene matches. The germline V gene has CDR1 LNHNV and CDR2 YYDKDF (reference sequence). This CDR3 has 16 amino acids. CDR3 nucleotides: TGTGCCACCAGCTCCGGGACTAGCGGGACCTACAATGAGCAGTTCTTC. Translating gives CATSSGTSGTYNEQFF. The variable domain in full, completed from reference TRBV15 and TRBJ2-1, reads DAMVIQNPRYQVTQFGKPVTLSCSQTLNHNVMYWYQQKSSQAPKLLFHYYDKDFNNEADTPDNFQSRRPNTSFCFLDIRSPGLGDTAMYLCATSSGTSGTYNEQFFGPGTRLTVL.

The rearrangement joins TRBV2 to TRBJ2-6; 9 nucleotides agree with TRBD1. CDR3 size: 16 residues. The trim removed 7 bases at V and 2 bases at J, leaving 6 bases unmatched. The germline CDR1 and CDR2 sequences are SNHLY and FYNNEI. CDR3 in amino acids: CASKGQGVAGANVLTF. The CDR3 DNA reads as TGTGCCAGCAAGGGACAGGGTGTCGCTGGGGCCAACGTCCTGACTTTC. The whole variable domain, filled in from reference TRBV2 and TRBJ2-6, reads EPEVTQTPSHQVTQMGQEVILRCVPISNHLYFYWYRQILGQKVEFLVSFYNNEISEKSEIFDDQFSVERPDGSNFTLKIRSTKLEDSAMYFCASKGQGVAGANVLTFGAGSRLTVL.

The V call is TRBV18, the J call TRBJ2-6; possibly TRBD1 for D (6 bases). The CDR3 consists of 16 residues. Germline CDR1 KGHSH, CDR2 LQKENI. V was trimmed by 5 bases and J by 0 bases, leaving 11 bases between them. CDR3 DNA: TGTGCCAGCTCATTACGGGACACCTCTGGGGCCAACGTCCTGACTTTC. Translating gives CASSLRDTSGANVLTF.

This clone was counted a single time. V gene TRBV5-1 combines with J gene TRBJ1-1; 8 nucleotides align to TRBD1. In germline, CDR1 is SGHRS, CDR2 YFSETQ. Trimming removed 4 bases from V and 5 bases from J; junction bases left unmatched: 13. The length of the CDR3 is 16 residues. Here the CDR3 reads CASSLLFGTGGTEAFF. DNA for the CDR3: TGCGCCAGCAGCCTCCTGTTCGGGACAGGAGGGACTGAAGCTTTCTTT.

The chain carries TRBV10-3 and TRBJ2-2, with D perhaps matching TRBD2 (5 bases). This CDR3 has 13 amino acids. Trimming cost V 10 bases and J 4 bases, with 13 bases left between them. The germline CDR1 and CDR2 sequences are ENHRY and SYGVKD. The CDR3 is CATTNVGTGELFF. The CDR3 DNA is TGTGCCACGACTAACGTGGGCACCGGGGAGCTGTTTTTT.

CDR3 nucleotide sequence: TGTGCCAGCAGTTTTAGTCCGGACAGAGCCGACTACGAGCAGTACTTC. This translates into CASSFSPDRADYEQYF. V usage is TRBV27 and J usage is TRBJ2-7; D might be TRBD1 (6 bases). CDR3 length equals 16 residues. The V and J ends lost 3 bases and 3 bases respectively, with 18 bases between them. Germline V gene sequence: CDR1 MNHEY, CDR2 SMNVEV (reference sequence).

The chain is built from TRBV25-1 and TRBJ1-4, with 7 positions matching TRBD1. Germline V gene data show CDR1 as MGHDK and CDR2 as SYGVNS. This CDR3 comprises 14 residues. Trimming cost V 6 bases and J 5 bases; bases outside gene matches: 6. DNA for the CDR3: TGTGCCAGCAGCAACCCGGGACAGAATGAAAAACTGTTTTTT. It encodes CASSNPGQNEKLFF.

This chain joins TRBV6-1 and TRBJ1-1; 10 bases are a match to TRBD1. The length of the CDR3 is 15 residues. V shed 6 bases and J 3 bases; nucleotides not matched to a gene: 7. The V gene's germline CDR1 is MNHNS and CDR2 SASEGT. CDR3 DNA: TGTGCCAGCAGAATCGGGACAGGGGTGTACACTGAAGCTTTCTTT. Encoded protein: CASRIGTGVYTEAFF.

This chain uses TRBV7-2 with TRBJ2-4, with a weak D call TRBD2 (5 bases). Germline V CDR1 and CDR2: SGHTA, FQGNSA. With 1 base removed from V and 10 bases from J, the gap between germline ends came to 8 bases. The CDR3 is made up of 12 amino acids. CDR3 region: CASSLVGGIQYF. CDR3 DNA sequence: TGTGCCAGCAGCTTAGTCGGCGGGATTCAGTACTTC.